These 29 T cell receptor beta chains originate from one sample sequenced in a study of synovial regulatory T cells in juvenile arthritis. The table came from immunoSEQ multiplex PCR; TCRdb's copy has only in-frame clones and leaves some out. The sample shows approximately 10,000 clones, and roughly 1% sits with its ten largest clones. Sequencing input: Treg cells from blood. Specified subset: remaining (HLA-DR-negative) circulating blood Treg cells. The receptors come from a donor aged 2-30 years with juvenile idiopathic arthritis.

The genes are TRBV4-1 and TRBJ1-5. Per germline, CDR1 MGHRA and CDR2 YSYEKL. The CDR3 is 15 amino acids. The entry carries no DNA sequence. This chain's CDR3 is CASSQLGDSNQPQHF.

The V call is TRBV28, the J call TRBJ2-7; as DNA is missing, the TRBD2 call by TCRdb cannot be tested. This CDR3 spans 12 amino acids. The coding DNA is unavailable. Germline-derived CDR1 and CDR2 are MDHEN and SYDVKM. The chain's CDR3 is CASSRGGYEQYF.

The chain recombines TRBV9 with TRBJ2-7; TCRdb indicates TRBD2, and absent DNA this call remains unverified. Germline loops: CDR1 SGDLS, CDR2 YYNGEE. The CDR3 contains 12 residues. No DNA has been recorded. The CDR3 region is CASSASSYEQYF. The whole variable domain, remainder taken from reference TRBV9 and TRBJ2-7, is DSGVTQTPKHLITATGQRVTLRCSPRSGDLSVYWYQQSLDQGLQFLIQYYNGEERAKGNILERFSAQQFPDLHSELNLSSLELGDSALYFCASSASSYEQYFGPGTRLTVT.

CDR3 protein: CASSFPIDFPEQDFYEQYF. The chain combines TRBV5-1 with TRBJ2-7. The germline V gene has CDR1 SGHRS and CDR2 YFSETQ. The CDR3 has 19 amino acids. The coding DNA is unavailable. The complete variable domain, with remaining parts taken from reference TRBV5-1 and TRBJ2-7, reads KAGVTQTPRYLIKTRGQQVTLSCSPISGHRSVSWYQQTPGQGLQFLFEYFSETQRNKGNFPGRFSGRQFSNSRSEMNVSTLELGDSALYLCASSFPIDFPEQDFYEQYFGPGTRLTVT.

This CDR3 reads CASSLLTTSYEQYF. The chain carries TRBV5-1 and TRBJ2-7; the D gene TCRdb calls, TRBD2, cannot be checked with no DNA. CDR1 is SGHRS and CDR2 is YFSETQ in the germline V gene. The CDR3 runs 14 residues. DNA for this receptor is not on file.

The chain's CDR3 is CASSLPSPLNQPQHF. The chain couples TRBV28 to TRBJ1-5. In germline, CDR1 is MDHEN, CDR2 SYDVKM. The CDR3 loop spans 15 amino acids. The nucleotide record is missing.

V usage is TRBV10-2 and J usage is TRBJ2-7; TCRdb selects TRBD1, and the lack of DNA leaves this call unchecked. CDR3 size: 15 residues. DNA was not recorded. Germline V lookup: CDR1 WSHSY, CDR2 SAAADI. The CDR3 spells CASSEQGLTTYEQYF.

This chain links TRBV5-1 with TRBJ2-7; absent DNA, TCRdb's TRBD1 call cannot be checked. Germline CDR1 is SGHRS and CDR2 is YFSETQ. The CDR3 length is 14 residues. No DNA is given. CDR3 residues: CASSLEQGNHEQYF.

The chain combines TRBV10-3 with TRBJ1-1. There are 13 residues in the CDR3. No DNA is recorded. Germline lookup yields CDR1 ENHRY and CDR2 SYGVKD. The CDR3 reads CAIGPAVGTEAFF.

J is TRBJ1-4 and V is TRBV4-2. Per germline, CDR1 LGHNA and CDR2 YNFKEQ. This CDR3 is 15 amino acids long. There is no recorded DNA. The CDR3 here is CASSQAGGNNEKLFF.

The chain employs TRBV10-2 and TRBJ1-5; TCRdb selects TRBD1, and the lack of DNA leaves this call unchecked. From germline, CDR1 is WSHSY and CDR2 SAAADI. The CDR3 is 14 amino acids. The entry carries no DNA sequence. CDR3: CASRRGRGNQPQHF.

V usage is TRBV6-6 and J usage is TRBJ1-1. The V gene's germline CDR1 is MNHNY and CDR2 SVGAGI (reference sequence). The CDR3 runs to 16 residues. Only the protein is available. The CDR3 spells CASSIGRPIGRTEAFF.

V and J are TRBV5-1 and TRBJ1-4; with no DNA, the TCRdb D assignment of TRBD1 cannot be verified. Germline CDR1 reads SGHRS; CDR2 reads YFSETQ. CDR3 length: 13 amino acids. The DNA is unrecorded. This CDR3 is CASSLDTYEKLFF.

Frequency places this clone as medium-sized (0.01 to 0.1%). The chain couples TRBV18 to TRBJ1-4. This CDR3 is built from 11 residues. This entry has no DNA. Germline CDR1 KGHSH, CDR2 LQKENI. This chain's CDR3 is CASSPQRQLFF.

V and J are TRBV4-1 and TRBJ1-5; the D gene TCRdb calls, TRBD1, cannot be checked with no DNA. The CDR3 extends over 16 amino acids. The protein alone is recorded here. Germline V gives CDR1 MGHRA, CDR2 YSYEKL. CDR3 in amino acids: CASSQDGYRGTQPQHF.

V usage is TRBV18 and J usage is TRBJ1-1. The germline gives CDR1 KGHSH, CDR2 LQKENI. The CDR3 is 13 amino acids. This entry has no DNA. CDR3 loop: CASSPHQETEAFF.

The V call is TRBV5-6, the J call TRBJ2-1; the TRBD1 assignment by TCRdb is unverifiable without DNA. Germline loops: CDR1 SGHDT, CDR2 YYEEEE. The CDR3 has 15 residues. Only the protein is available. This CDR3 is CASSLALIRGNEQFF. Filled out from reference TRBV5-6 and TRBJ2-1, the complete variable domain reads DAGVTQSPTHLIKTRGQQVTLRCSPKSGHDTVSWYQQALGQGPQFIFQYYEEEERQRGNFPDRFSGHQFPNYSSELNVNALLLGDSALYLCASSLALIRGNEQFFGPGTRLTVL.

The CDR3 loop reads CASSRFRIIQGAFGYTF. V and J are TRBV2 and TRBJ1-2; TCRdb proposes TRBD1, but this gene call is untestable without DNA. Germline-derived CDR1 and CDR2 are SNHLY and FYNNEI. The CDR3 is 17 amino acids. The DNA sequence is not available. Supplemented by reference TRBV2 and TRBJ1-2, the full variable domain reads EPEVTQTPSHQVTQMGQEVILRCVPISNHLYFYWYRQILGQKVEFLVSFYNNEISEKSEIFDDQFSVERPDGSNFTLKIRSTKLEDSAMYFCASSRFRIIQGAFGYTFGSGTRLTVV.

The genes are TRBV5-4 and TRBJ1-2; the D call of TRBD1 rests on TCRdb alone, since no DNA is present to check it. This CDR3 contains 13 residues. No DNA sequence is on record. Germline values: CDR1 SGHNT, CDR2 YYREEE (reference sequence). Here the CDR3 reads CASSSHTNYGYTF.

Measured by frequency, this clone is medium-sized (0.01 to 0.1%). The rearrangement uses TRBV5-4 and TRBJ1-3; no DNA is available, so the TRBD1 call from TCRdb remains unchecked. In germline, CDR1 is SGHNT, CDR2 YYREEE (reference sequence). The CDR3 is 15 residues long. This entry has no DNA. CDR3 protein: CASSLGGQARNTIYF.

The chain couples TRBV7-2 to TRBJ2-7; TCRdb calls TRBD1, which cannot be checked without DNA. The CDR3 spans 15 residues. The DNA is not on file. The germline CDR1 and CDR2 sequences are SGHTA and FQGNSA. CDR3 loop: CASSLAWQASYEQYF. Using reference TRBV7-2 and TRBJ2-7 for the parts outside the CDR3, the full variable domain is GAGVSQSPSNKVTEKGKDVELRCDPISGHTALYWYRQSLGQGLEFLIYFQGNSAPDKSGLPSDRFSAERTGGSVSTLTIQRTQQEDSAVYLCASSLAWQASYEQYFGPGTRLTVT.

V and J are TRBV6-1 and TRBJ2-7; the D call from TCRdb, TRBD1, cannot be confirmed without DNA. Germline V gives CDR1 MNHNS, CDR2 SASEGT. This CDR3 spans 15 amino acids. The entry carries no DNA sequence. Here the CDR3 reads CASSEQGHASYEQYF.

The chain has TRBV10-3 and TRBJ1-2; TCRdb reports TRBD1, a call that lacks DNA to check it against. The CDR3 is 14 amino acids. The DNA is unrecorded. Germline V gene data show CDR1 as ENHRY and CDR2 as SYGVKD. The CDR3 here is CAIGRDRGERGYTF.

CDR3 residues: CASRRDSLFNYGYTF. The rearrangement links TRBV27 to TRBJ1-2. CDR3 size: 15 residues. DNA was not recorded. CDR1 MNHEY and CDR2 SMNVEV come from the germline V gene (reference sequence).

The chain couples TRBV19 to TRBJ2-6; TCRdb lists TRBD1, though no DNA is available to test this call. The CDR3 spans 15 residues. DNA for this receptor is not on file. Looked up from germline, CDR1 is LNHDA and CDR2 is SQIVND (reference sequence). The CDR3: CASSTQLAGANVLTF.

This chain connects TRBV28 to TRBJ2-7; the D gene TCRdb calls, TRBD1, cannot be checked with no DNA. Germline CDR1 and CDR2: MDHEN and SYDVKM. The CDR3 sequence is 13 residues long. No DNA is given. The CDR3 spells CASTGDNSYEQYF. Complete variable domain (other parts from reference TRBV28 and TRBJ2-7): DVKVTQSSRYLVKRTGEKVFLECVQDMDHENMFWYRQDPGLGLRLIYFSYDVKMKEKGDIPEGYSVSREKKERFSLILESASTNQTSMYLCASTGDNSYEQYFGPGTRLTVT.

The rearrangement uses TRBV5-1 and TRBJ1-5. Germline loops: CDR1 SGHRS, CDR2 YFSETQ. This CDR3 has 16 residues. The DNA is not on file. The CDR3 here is CASRRGPWVSNQPQHF.

J is TRBJ2-7 and V is TRBV27; TCRdb proposes TRBD2, but this gene call is untestable without DNA. The germline gives CDR1 MNHEY, CDR2 SMNVEV (reference sequence). The CDR3 length is 15 residues. There is no recorded DNA. CDR3 amino acids: CASSLLGLDFYEQYF.

The chain combines TRBV19 with TRBJ2-1; TCRdb proposes TRBD1, but this gene call is untestable without DNA. This CDR3 spans 12 amino acids. DNA is not recorded here. CDR1 LNHDA and CDR2 SQIVND come from the germline V gene (reference sequence). The CDR3 protein is CASSSLTGPQFF. The full variable domain, rest sourced from reference TRBV19 and TRBJ2-1, is DGGITQSPKYLFRKEGQNVTLSCEQNLNHDAMYWYRQDPGQGLRLIYYSQIVNDFQKGDIAEGYSVSREKKESFPLTVTSAQKNPTAFYLCASSSLTGPQFFGPGTRLTVL.